This TCR beta chain was sequenced for a study of blood T cell repertoires in COVID-19. Whole-study context: Acute and convalescent COVID-19 specimens originated in the United States, Italy and Spain.

Data came from immunoSEQ multiplex PCR; TCRdb stores just in-frame clones and leaves some out. The sample holds under 200,000 clones, roughly nine tenths seen once. The CDR3 is 16 amino acids. Germline V gene sequence: CDR1 LGHNA, CDR2 YSLEER. With 2 bases clipped from V and 3 bases from J, the junction kept 2 bases outside the gene matches. This TCR came from an older woman with COVID-19, enrolled during active disease. V gene TRBV4-3 combines with J gene TRBJ2-3; TRBD2 matches at 13 bases. The sequenced sample was peripheral blood. The chain's CDR3 is CASSQQTSGRTDTQYF. The CDR3 DNA is TGCGCCAGCAGCCAACAGACTAGCGGGAGGACAGATACGCAGTATTTT.